This entry is about one T cell receptor beta chain. The antigen remains unidentified. This specimen belongs to a study of shared clonotypes between healthy human individuals. The CDR3 consists of 14 residues. The germline CDR1 and CDR2 sequences are SGHTA and FQGTGA. Trimming took off 5 bases at V and 3 bases at J, with 13 bases between the two ends. Points from the study as a whole: In a handful of donors, around 5.5% of naive CD4 clonotypes appeared in common.

Naive CD8 cells comprised CD45RO-negative, CCR7-positively selected cells, excluding terminally differentiated effector memory CD45RA+ cells. The protocol was immunoSEQ multiplex PCR, while the TCRdb copy is restricted to in-frame clones and leaves out a portion. Counted here are 800,000 or so clones, around 96% occurring once; the ten biggest clones make up under 0.25%. This sequence was found in a man between 25 and 39 years old in good health. Sequencing was done on a sample of naive CD8+ T cells sorted from blood. V is TRBV7-3 and J is TRBJ1-2, with TRBD1 as a possible D gene (5 bases). The CDR3 region is CASSTGDRDYGYTF. The CDR3 nucleotides are TGTGCCAGCAGCACCGGTGACAGAGACTATGGCTACACCTTC.